The clone carrying this TCR beta chain has only a few counts. What it binds is not known. The PCR was carried out with 60 Vbeta primers and 13 Jbeta primers. Data came from immunoSEQ multiplex PCR; TCRdb stores just in-frame clones and leaves some out. The table records around 110,000 clones, 8.5% to 10% of them present only once. This entry belongs to a study of cytomegalovirus exposure and HLA in healthy donors. The study, taken as a whole, reports: The study recorded 164 TCR beta chains that were cytomegalovirus-associated. Researchers reportedly found TCR beta sequences accurately predicted most subjects' HLA-A and HLA-B alleles. By a later analysis, the bulk of CMV-associated TCR beta chains appeared HLA-restricted.

CDR1 and CDR2 from the germline V gene are MGHRA and YSYEKL. V lost 1 base and J lost 2, with 8 bases in between. The CDR3 runs to 15 residues. Sequencing was performed on PBMCs. This chain connects TRBV4-1 to TRBJ2-2, with no clear D. This clonotype was sampled from a young man in good health and CMV-seronegative. This chain's CDR3 is CASSQARVNTGELFF. The CDR3 DNA is TGCGCCAGCAGCCAAGCTCGAGTAAACACCGGGGAGCTGTTTTTT.